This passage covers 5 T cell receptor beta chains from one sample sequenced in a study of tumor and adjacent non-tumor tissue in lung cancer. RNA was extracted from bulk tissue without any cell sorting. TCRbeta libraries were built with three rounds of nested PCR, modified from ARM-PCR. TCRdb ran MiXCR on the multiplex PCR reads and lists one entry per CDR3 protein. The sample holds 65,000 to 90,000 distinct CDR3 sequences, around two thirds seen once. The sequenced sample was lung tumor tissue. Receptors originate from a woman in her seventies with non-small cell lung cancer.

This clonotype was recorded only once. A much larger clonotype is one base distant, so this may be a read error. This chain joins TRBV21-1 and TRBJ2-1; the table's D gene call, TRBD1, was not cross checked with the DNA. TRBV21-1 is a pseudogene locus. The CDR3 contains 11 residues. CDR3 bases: TGTGCCAGCAGCATAAGTACAGGACGCGCCTTC. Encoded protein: CASSISTGRAF.

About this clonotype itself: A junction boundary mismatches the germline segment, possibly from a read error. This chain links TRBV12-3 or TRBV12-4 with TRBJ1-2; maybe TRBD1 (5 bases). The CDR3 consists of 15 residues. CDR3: CASGGGGGARYDYTF. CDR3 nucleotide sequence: TGTGCCAGCGGCGGCGGAGGAGGGGCTAGGTATGACTACACCTTC.

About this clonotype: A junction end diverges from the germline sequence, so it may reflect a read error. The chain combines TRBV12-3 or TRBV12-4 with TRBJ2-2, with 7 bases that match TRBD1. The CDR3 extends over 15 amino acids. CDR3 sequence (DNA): TGTGTCAGCAGGAGGCAGGGGGTTGGCACCGGGGAGCTGTTTTTT. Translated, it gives CVSRRQGVGTGELFF.

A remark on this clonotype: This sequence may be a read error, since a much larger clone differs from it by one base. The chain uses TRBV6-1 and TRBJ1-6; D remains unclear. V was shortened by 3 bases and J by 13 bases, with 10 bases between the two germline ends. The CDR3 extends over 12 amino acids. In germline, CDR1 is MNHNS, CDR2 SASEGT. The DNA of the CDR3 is TGTGCCAGCAGTGACGATAGTTCCCCCCTCCACTTT. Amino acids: CASSDDSSPLHF.

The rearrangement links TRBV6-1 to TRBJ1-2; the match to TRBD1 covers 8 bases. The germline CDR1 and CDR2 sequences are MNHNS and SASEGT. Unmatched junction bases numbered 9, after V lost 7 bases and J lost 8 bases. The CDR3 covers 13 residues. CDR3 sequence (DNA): TGTGCCAGCATTATCATGGACAGGGACGGCTACACCTTC. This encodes CASIIMDRDGYTF.